This is a list of T cell receptor beta chains from one sample in a study of blood T cells in healthy people across ages. TCRdb re-analysed the 5' RACE reads in MiXCR, keeping a single row per CDR3 protein. The repertoire includes hundreds of thousands of distinct CDR3 sequences, 58% of them detected once, and approximately 23% sits in the top ten. Sample: blood. These TCRs come from a man aged 25-45 years in good health. CDR3s include the opening cysteine and the closing phenylalanine or tryptophan. Each record gives: D gene, J gene, clone size, V gene, CDR3 DNA, CDR3 protein. D genes are given only for firm matches. Not every row has a clone size; where given, it reads once, few, many or a size class.

D gene: -; J gene: TRBJ2-1; clone size: -; V gene: TRBV20-1; CDR3 DNA: TGCAGTGCTAGAGATCCTGCTACCTACAATGAGCAGTTCTTC; CDR3 protein: CSARDPATYNEQFF
D gene: TRBD2; J gene: TRBJ2-3; clone size: -; V gene: TRBV20-1; CDR3 DNA: TGCAGTGCTCTCCCACTAGCGGGAGGCCCAGATACGCAGTATTTT; CDR3 protein: CSALPLAGGPDTQYF
D gene: TRBD1; J gene: TRBJ2-7; clone size: few; V gene: TRBV7-2; CDR3 DNA: TGTGCCAGCAGCTTAGGAGACAGGGGACGCTACGAGCAGTACTTC; CDR3 protein: CASSLGDRGRYEQYF
D gene: -; J gene: TRBJ2-3; clone size: many; V gene: TRBV20-1; CDR3 DNA: TGCAGTGCTAGTGGGGGAGACCATAGCACAGATACGCAGTATTTT; CDR3 protein: CSASGGDHSTDTQYF
D gene: TRBD2; J gene: TRBJ2-2; clone size: -; V gene: TRBV6-1; CDR3 DNA: TGTGCCAGCGCACAGACTAGCGGGAGGTTGAACACCGGGGAGCTGTTTTTT; CDR3 protein: CASAQTSGRLNTGELFF
D gene: -; J gene: TRBJ2-3; clone size: -; V gene: TRBV24-1; CDR3 DNA: TGTGCCACCAGTGACCCTTTTAGCGGCACAGATACGCAGTATTTT; CDR3 protein: CATSDPFSGTDTQYF
D gene: -; J gene: TRBJ2-6; clone size: few; V gene: TRBV9; CDR3 DNA: TGTGCCAGCAGCGCCGCCCCTGGGGCCAACGTCCTGACTTTC; CDR3 protein: CASSAAPGANVLTF
D gene: -; J gene: TRBJ2-7; clone size: -; V gene: TRBV29-1; CDR3 DNA: TGCAGCGTTGAGATGCGGGGCCAACCCTACGAGCAGTACTTC; CDR3 protein: CSVEMRGQPYEQYF
D gene: TRBD2; J gene: TRBJ2-1; clone size: -; V gene: TRBV7-2; CDR3 DNA: TGTGCCAGCAGCCCCTACCCGGGACTAGGGAACAATGAGCAGTTCTTC; CDR3 protein: CASSPYPGLGNNEQFF
D gene: TRBD1; J gene: TRBJ2-7; clone size: -; V gene: TRBV20-1; CDR3 DNA: TGCAGTGGCAGGACAGGGGTGTACGAGCAGTACTTC; CDR3 protein: CSGRTGVYEQYF
D gene: -; J gene: TRBJ1-1; clone size: -; V gene: TRBV27; CDR3 DNA: TGTGCCAGCAGTCCGCGGACGAGAGGGCCGAACACTGAAGCTTTCTTT; CDR3 protein: CASSPRTRGPNTEAFF
D gene: -; J gene: TRBJ2-7; clone size: many; V gene: TRBV6-2/TRBV6-3; CDR3 DNA: TGTGCCAGCACCTCTCGGGGGCCGGGCTACGAGCAGTACTTC; CDR3 protein: CASTSRGPGYEQYF
D gene: TRBD2; J gene: TRBJ2-1; clone size: -; V gene: TRBV5-5; CDR3 DNA: TGTGCCAGCAGCCTTAAAAGGACTCCGGGGGGTTGCAATGAGCAGTTCTTC; CDR3 protein: CASSLKRTPGGCNEQFF
D gene: TRBD2; J gene: TRBJ2-5; clone size: -; V gene: TRBV7-3; CDR3 DNA: TGTGCCAGCAGCTTAAATTCTCTAGCGGGGAACCAAGAGACCCAGTACTTC; CDR3 protein: CASSLNSLAGNQETQYF
D gene: TRBD2; J gene: TRBJ2-3; clone size: -; V gene: TRBV9; CDR3 DNA: TGTGCCAGCAGCGCGACTAGCGTCTATAGCACAGATACGCAGTATTTT; CDR3 protein: CASSATSVYSTDTQYF